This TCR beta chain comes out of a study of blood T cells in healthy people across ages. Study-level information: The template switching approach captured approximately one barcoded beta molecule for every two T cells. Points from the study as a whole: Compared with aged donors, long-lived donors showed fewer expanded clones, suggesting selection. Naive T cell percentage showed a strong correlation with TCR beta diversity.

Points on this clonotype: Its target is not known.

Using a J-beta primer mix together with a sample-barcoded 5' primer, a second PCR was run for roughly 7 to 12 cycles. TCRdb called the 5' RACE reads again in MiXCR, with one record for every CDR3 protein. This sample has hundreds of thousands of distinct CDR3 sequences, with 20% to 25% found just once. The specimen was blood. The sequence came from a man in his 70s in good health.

CDR3 nucleotides: TGCAGTGCTAGGCGATCGGGGTCGGCCGAAGCTTTCTTT. This translates into CSARRSGSAEAFF. This chain joins TRBV20-1 and TRBJ1-1; D unresolved. The CDR3 contains 13 residues. Trimming stripped 3 bases from V and 8 bases from J, with 16 bases between. CDR1 is DFQATT and CDR2 is SNEGSKA in the germline V gene (reference sequence).